The 30 T cell receptor beta chains in this list originate from one sample, sequenced in a study of shared clonotypes between healthy human individuals. Profiling relied on immunoSEQ multiplex PCR, and the TCRdb table lists in-frame clones only, not all of them. The sample yields 1,500,000 or so clones, just under 99% seen once. What was sequenced was naive CD4+ T cells sorted from blood. Noted subset: CD45RA+ positively selected. The receptors were sampled from a young man in good health.

The V and J genes are TRBV7-9 and TRBJ2-1, with no clear D. The CDR3 consists of 14 residues. Germline loops: CDR1 SEHNR, CDR2 FQNEAQ (reference sequence). Deletions cut 4 bases from V and 7 bases from J, with 14 bases between. CDR3 DNA: TGTGCCAGCAGCTCACGCTTCTATGAAAATGAGCAGTTCTTC. Protein product: CASSSRFYENEQFF.

V usage is TRBV18 and J usage is TRBJ2-1; tentative D call: TRBD2 (6 bases). The V end lost 3 bases, the J end lost 5 bases, and 23 bases lay between the germline ends. Germline CDR1 KGHSH, CDR2 LQKENI. The CDR3 extends over 18 amino acids. The CDR3 bases are TGTGCCAGCTCACCCTTATTTTTCGGGGTAGCGGTAAACAATGAGCAGTTCTTC. It is translated as CASSPLFFGVAVNNEQFF.

The gene calls are TRBV6-1 and TRBJ2-7; D is ambiguous. This CDR3 has 16 residues. Germline lookup yields CDR1 MNHNS and CDR2 SASEGT. Trimming removed 0 bases at V and 0 bases at J, with 12 bases between. CDR3 bases: TGTGCCAGCAGTGAAGCAGGGCACGTACTCTCCTACGAGCAGTACTTC. This translates into CASSEAGHVLSYEQYF.

The chain couples TRBV10-1 to TRBJ2-1; 13 positions agree with TRBD2. The J segment lost 3 bases and the V segment lost 2 bases, leaving 10 bases of the junction unmatched. Germline V gene data show CDR1 as WNHNN and CDR2 as SYGVQD (reference sequence). The CDR3 has 19 residues. CDR3 DNA sequence: TGCGCCAGCAGTGAGGGTGGACTAGCGGGAGAAATAAACTACAATGAGCAGTTCTTC. This encodes CASSEGGLAGEINYNEQFF.

This chain connects TRBV28 to TRBJ2-1; TRBD1 agrees at 8 bases. This CDR3 has 14 residues. Germline V gene lookup returns CDR1 MDHEN and CDR2 SYDVKM. The V segment lost 5 bases and the J segment 6 bases; nucleotides outside the gene matches: 6. DNA of the CDR3: TGTGCCAGCAGTGGACAGGGCCGTGGCAATGAGCAGTTCTTC. It translates to CASSGQGRGNEQFF.

The table lists this clone with a count of one. This chain uses TRBV12-5 with TRBJ2-2; the D call may be TRBD1 or TRBD2 (6 bases each). The V gene lost 0 bases and the J gene lost 3 bases, with 20 bases spanning the gap. CDR3 length equals 19 residues. Germline CDR1 is LGHNT and CDR2 is FRNRAP. This chain's CDR3 is CASGLVNRGGIPHTGELFF. In DNA, the CDR3 is TGTGCTAGTGGTTTGGTAAATCGAGGGGGGATCCCACACACCGGGGAGCTGTTTTTT. The full variable domain, completed using reference TRBV12-5 and TRBJ2-2, is DARVTQTPRHKVTEMGQEVTMRCQPILGHNTVFWYRQTMMQGLELLAYFRNRAPLDDSGMPKDRFSAEMPDATLATLKIQPSEPRDSAVYFCASGLVNRGGIPHTGELFFGEGSRLTVL.

CDR3 region: CASSMGHRNTEAFF. The CDR3 DNA is TGTGCCAGTAGTATGGGACATCGGAACACTGAAGCTTTCTTT. The gene calls are TRBV19 and TRBJ1-1; D is perhaps TRBD1 (6 bases). V lost 3 bases, J lost 1 base, and 9 bases lay in between. From germline, CDR1 is LNHDA and CDR2 SQIVND (reference sequence). The CDR3 sequence is 14 residues long.

V and J are TRBV28 and TRBJ1-5; the D gene is possibly TRBD1 (6 bases). V was shortened by 6 bases and J by 4 bases, with 13 bases between the two germline ends. The CDR3 extends over 14 amino acids. The germline gives CDR1 MDHEN, CDR2 SYDVKM. CDR3 sequence (DNA): TGTGCCAGCAGCCTAACAGGGCCGAATCAGCCCCAGCATTTT. Residues: CASSLTGPNQPQHF.

The rearrangement uses TRBV7-9 and TRBJ2-7, with 8 bases lining up with TRBD2. The CDR3 sequence is 15 residues long. CDR1 SEHNR and CDR2 FQNEAQ come from the germline V gene (reference sequence). The V segment lost 3 bases and the J segment 0 bases; nucleotides outside the gene matches: 4. The CDR3: CASSFQTSASYEQYF. The CDR3 bases are TGTGCCAGCAGCTTTCAGACTAGCGCCTCCTACGAGCAGTACTTC.

As regards this clone: Other DNA sequences in the sample encode the same CDR3. The chain links TRBV18 to TRBJ2-7; 8 nucleotides match TRBD1. The CDR3 sequence is 15 residues long. Germline V gives CDR1 KGHSH, CDR2 LQKENI. The V gene end was trimmed by 3 bases and the J gene end by 1 base; junction bases not matched to a gene: 5. CDR3 residues: CASSPGTGRSYEQYF. The DNA of the CDR3 is TGTGCCAGCTCACCCGGGACAGGCAGATCCTACGAGCAGTACTTC.

A single count supports this clone. The chain uses TRBV6-1 and TRBJ2-7, with no clear D. Germline CDR1 reads MNHNS; CDR2 reads SASEGT. V was clipped by 4 bases and J by 2 bases, with 12 bases between them. This CDR3 spans 14 amino acids. The CDR3 region has the DNA TGTGCCAGCAGTGCGGCCAAAAAACCCTACGAGCAGTACTTC. This translates into CASSAAKKPYEQYF.

V gene TRBV4-2 combines with J gene TRBJ2-7, with 8 bases that match TRBD2. CDR3 length: 15 amino acids. Trimming took 4 bases from V and 3 from J; bases not matched to a gene: 8. Germline V gene sequence: CDR1 LGHNA, CDR2 YNFKEQ. CDR3: CASSRGTSLFYEQYF. The CDR3 bases are TGTGCCAGCAGCCGAGGGACTAGTCTTTTCTACGAGCAGTACTTC.

V gene TRBV6-5 combines with J gene TRBJ1-1; 8 bases map to TRBD1. Germline values: CDR1 MNHEY, CDR2 SVGAGI. The CDR3 spans 16 residues. Trimming cost V 2 bases and J 2 bases; bases outside gene matches: 7. The CDR3 nucleotides are TGTGCCAGCAGTTACGGGGACAGGCGGTCCAACACTGAAGCTTTCTTT. This sequence encodes CASSYGDRRSNTEAFF.

The V and J genes are TRBV9 and TRBJ2-5; D might be TRBD1 (5 bases). The CDR3 is 14 residues long. Germline V CDR1 and CDR2: SGDLS, YYNGEE. Trimming left V 2 bases short and J 5 bases short, with 13 bases between. The CDR3 DNA follows: TGTGCCAGCAGCGTCGATCAGGGTAAGGAGACCCAGTACTTC. It translates to CASSVDQGKETQYF.

The V call is TRBV7-2, the J call TRBJ1-1; no reliable D call. The CDR3 is made up of 14 amino acids. The germline V gene has CDR1 SGHTA and CDR2 FQGNSA. V was shortened by 5 bases and J by 3 bases, with 13 bases between the two germline ends. CDR3 amino acids: CASSQHVGYTEAFF. For the CDR3, the DNA is TGTGCCAGCAGCCAACATGTCGGATACACTGAAGCTTTCTTT. Complete variable domain (other parts from reference TRBV7-2 and TRBJ1-1): GAGVSQSPSNKVTEKGKDVELRCDPISGHTALYWYRQSLGQGLEFLIYFQGNSAPDKSGLPSDRFSAERTGGSVSTLTIQRTQQEDSAVYLCASSQHVGYTEAFFGQGTRLTVV.

This sequence joins TRBV5-1 and TRBJ1-1; D is perhaps TRBD1 (5 bases). Germline V gene sequence: CDR1 SGHRS, CDR2 YFSETQ. The CDR3 loop spans 15 amino acids. The V gene lost 4 bases and the J gene lost 0 bases, with 13 bases spanning the gap. CDR3 DNA sequence: TGCGCCAGCAGCCCGGGGGACGGTTTGAACACTGAAGCTTTCTTT. This gives the protein CASSPGDGLNTEAFF. The full variable domain, in which reference TRBV5-1 and TRBJ1-1 provide the parts outside the CDR3, is KAGVTQTPRYLIKTRGQQVTLSCSPISGHRSVSWYQQTPGQGLQFLFEYFSETQRNKGNFPGRFSGRQFSNSRSEMNVSTLELGDSALYLCASSPGDGLNTEAFFGQGTRLTVV.

This sequence joins TRBV30 and TRBJ2-1, with D possibly TRBD2 on 6 matching bases. CDR1 GTSNPN and CDR2 SVGIG come from the germline V gene (reference sequence). V lost 4 bases and J 10 bases, leaving 17 bases between the germline ends. The CDR3 consists of 13 residues. For the CDR3, the DNA is TGTGCCTGGATAGTTGCGCGGGGCCGGGAGCAGTTCTTC. This translates into CAWIVARGREQFF.

The rearrangement joins TRBV13 to TRBJ2-1, with a weak D call TRBD1 (6 bases). Per the germline V gene, CDR1 is PRHDT and CDR2 is FYEKMQ (reference sequence). Trimming took 0 bases from V and 5 from J, leaving 11 bases between them. The CDR3 sequence is 15 residues long. The CDR3 loop is CASSLGRGRDNEQFF. The CDR3 bases are TGTGCCAGCAGCTTAGGCAGGGGTCGGGACAATGAGCAGTTCTTC.

The J gene is TRBJ2-5, the V gene TRBV9; D gene uncertain. The CDR3 is made up of 14 amino acids. Trimming removed 2 bases at V and 5 bases at J, with 13 bases between. Germline CDR1 is SGDLS and CDR2 is YYNGEE. The CDR3 loop reads CASSVSALLETQYF. As DNA, the CDR3 is TGTGCCAGCAGCGTCTCCGCCCTTTTGGAGACCCAGTACTTC.

The rearrangement uses TRBV5-4 and TRBJ2-3; no definite D call. The CDR3 has 15 residues. The germline V gene encodes CDR1 SGHNT and CDR2 YYREEE (reference sequence). Between the trimmed V and J ends, which lost 4 bases and 0 bases, there was a span of 12 bases. The CDR3 coding sequence is TGTGCCAGCAGCCCTGTCATCCGAAGCACAGATACGCAGTATTTT. Translation: CASSPVIRSTDTQYF. The full variable domain, with the rest looked up from reference TRBV5-4 and TRBJ2-3, is ETGVTQSPTHLIKTRGQQVTLRCSSQSGHNTVSWYQQALGQGPQFIFQYYREEENGRGNFPPRFSGLQFPNYSSELNVNALELDDSALYLCASSPVIRSTDTQYFGPGTRLTVL.

CDR3 nucleotide sequence: TGTGCCAGCAGCGGCCGTCAGGGAAACTCTGGGGCCAACGTCCTGACTTTC. It translates to CASSGRQGNSGANVLTF. The chain couples TRBV4-2 to TRBJ2-6; maybe TRBD1 (5 bases). Germline V gives CDR1 LGHNA, CDR2 YNFKEQ. The CDR3 loop spans 17 amino acids. Trimming cost V 5 bases and J 0 bases, with 14 bases left between them.

CDR3 protein: CASSLRTPEQYF. CDR3 nucleotide sequence: TGTGCCAGCAGCTTAAGGACACCCGAGCAGTACTTC. V gene TRBV7-2 combines with J gene TRBJ2-7; D possibly corresponds to TRBD1 (5 bases). The CDR3 contains 12 residues. CDR1 and CDR2 from the germline V gene are SGHTA and FQGNSA. Trimming took 2 bases from V and 6 from J, leaving 8 bases between them.

The chain carries TRBV10-3 and TRBJ2-1; 10 bases align to TRBD1. This CDR3 region has 15 residues. Germline trimming cut 6 bases from V and 7 bases from J; bases unmatched to any gene: 9. Germline V lookup: CDR1 ENHRY, CDR2 SYGVKD. The CDR3, as DNA: TGTGCCATCAGACAGACAGGGGGCGCGGATAATGAGCAGTTCTTC. Amino acid sequence: CAIRQTGGADNEQFF.

DNA of the CDR3: TGTGCCAGCAGCATTGGTGGCAGCGGACAGGGCACCGAGCAGTTCTTC. Translation: CASSIGGSGQGTEQFF. The genes are TRBV5-4 and TRBJ2-1; 8 nucleotides agree with TRBD1. Germline loops: CDR1 SGHNT, CDR2 YYREEE (reference sequence). J gave up 10 bases and V 4 bases, and 16 bases lay outside the gene matches. The CDR3 extends over 16 amino acids. Combining the CDR3 with reference TRBV5-4 and TRBJ2-1 gives the whole variable domain ETGVTQSPTHLIKTRGQQVTLRCSSQSGHNTVSWYQQALGQGPQFIFQYYREEENGRGNFPPRFSGLQFPNYSSELNVNALELDDSALYLCASSIGGSGQGTEQFFGPGTRLTVL.

This rearrangement joins TRBV28 to TRBJ1-5; the D is unclear. CDR3 length: 18 residues. The V gene lost 3 bases and the J gene lost 2 bases, with 20 bases spanning the gap. Germline CDR1 MDHEN, CDR2 SYDVKM. CDR3 coding DNA: TGTGCCAGCAGTTTCACGCGACCGCTGGGTGTTGGCAATCAGCCCCAGCATTTT. Protein product: CASSFTRPLGVGNQPQHF.

The chain joins TRBV19 to TRBJ2-1; TRBD2 matches 9 bases. Germline CDR1 LNHDA, CDR2 SQIVND (reference sequence). CDR3 size: 14 residues. The junction had 11 bases not matched to a gene; V was cut back by 7 bases and J by 10 bases. The CDR3 here is CASILVAGAGEQFF. The CDR3 coding sequence is TGTGCCAGTATCCTCGTAGCGGGAGCAGGGGAGCAGTTCTTC.

This clone showed up just once. CDR3: CASCHGTLGADTQYF. The CDR3 DNA reads TGCGCCAGCTGCCATGGGACCCTTGGGGCAGATACGCAGTATTTT. The V gene is TRBV5-1, the J gene TRBJ2-3; D may be TRBD1 or TRBD2 (5 bases each). The CDR3 runs to 15 residues. Germline V gives CDR1 SGHRS, CDR2 YFSETQ. V lost 7 bases to trimming and J lost 4 bases, with 19 bases between them.

This rearrangement joins TRBV11-2 to TRBJ2-2; 7 positions match TRBD2. The CDR3 loop spans 16 amino acids. Germline CDR1 and CDR2: SGHAT and FQNNGV. The junction had 6 bases not matched to a gene; V was cut back by 4 bases and J by 1 base. The DNA for the CDR3 is TGTGCCAGCAGCTGGAGTAGCGGGTTGAACACCGGGGAGCTGTTTTTT. This encodes CASSWSSGLNTGELFF.

CDR3 nucleotides: TGTGCCAGCAGCTTACTAGCTCCTCGCGCTCATTATATCCTTAAGCAGTTCTTC. This encodes CASSLLAPRAHYILKQFF. The gene calls are TRBV7-2 and TRBJ2-1, with a tentative D call TRBD2 (5 bases). Germline lookup yields CDR1 SGHTA and CDR2 FQGNSA. The V end lost 2 bases, the J end lost 11 bases, and 28 bases lay between the germline ends. CDR3 length: 18 amino acids.

The chain couples TRBV13 to TRBJ2-2; D uncertain. V was clipped by 5 bases and J by 5 bases, with 15 bases between them. Germline-derived CDR1 and CDR2 are PRHDT and FYEKMQ (reference sequence). The CDR3 has 15 residues. CDR3 coding DNA: TGTGCCAGCAGCCCGAGAAGGATACCAACCGGGGAGCTGTTTTTT. This encodes CASSPRRIPTGELFF.